A single T cell receptor beta chain is shown here with its context. The V and J ends lost 0 bases and 7 bases, in that order; junction bases with no gene match: 3. The CDR3 is made up of 14 amino acids. The germline V gene has CDR1 SGDLS and CDR2 YYNGEE. Per the study methods: Counts of nucleated cells, estimated from reference gene primer amplification, were obtained. Profiling relied on immunoSEQ multiplex PCR, and the TCRdb table lists in-frame clones only, not all of them. That table is the source of V, J and clone size, and D and trimming were worked out from the DNA. The sample carries 62,000 or so clones, 75% to 90% recorded once. These data are taken from a study of blood T cell repertoires in COVID-19. Looking at the study overall: COVID-19 samples, acute and convalescent, were from the United States, Italy and Spain. PBMCs, B-cell-depleted T cells, or T cells were the source of the cDNA or gDNA that made up the material.

Input material: peripheral blood. This sequence was found in a middle-aged man with acute or convalescent COVID-19. This chain uses TRBV9 with TRBJ2-1, with 8 bases aligning to TRBD2. The CDR3 region is CASSVVGGVNEQFF. CDR3 nucleotide sequence: TGTGCCAGCAGCGTAGTCGGGGGGGTGAATGAGCAGTTCTTC.